The rows below give T cell receptor beta chains drawn from one sample of a study of T cells in Graves' hyperthyroidism and ophthalmopathy. TCRdb fed the multiplex PCR reads into MiXCR, producing one record per CDR3 protein. The sample lists a few hundred thousand distinct CDR3 sequences; about a fifth were seen once. The sequencing input was blood. The receptors stem from a woman younger than 35 with Graves' hyperthyroidism. Each CDR3 is given with its conserved first and last residue. Each record gives: J gene, V gene, D gene, clone size, CDR3 DNA, CDR3 protein. The D gene is left open where the match is weak. Not all rows give a size; the values are once, few, many and, for expanded clones, a class.

J: TRBJ1-2
V: TRBV4-2
D: NA
size: NA
DNA: TGTGCCAGCAGCCAAGAGTCCCGGCCGTCTGTGGGGGGCTACACCTTC
CDR3: CASSQESRPSVGGYTF

J: TRBJ2-7
V: TRBV11-2
D: NA
size: many
DNA: TGTGCCAGCAGCTTAGATCTTAATCGGGCAGTACTCTTC
CDR3: CASSLDLNRAVLF

J: TRBJ1-5
V: TRBV5-1
D: NA
size: many
DNA: TGCGCCAGCAGCTTGGTCGCAGGTACGGGTCAGCCCCAGCATTTT
CDR3: CASSLVAGTGQPQHF

J: TRBJ2-2
V: TRBV28
D: NA
size: many
DNA: TGTGCCAGCAGTTTGTCGGGTCTACAGGGTTCGGTCGGGGAGCTGTTTTTT
CDR3: CASSLSGLQGSVGELFF

J: TRBJ1-1
V: TRBV28
D: NA
size: many
DNA: TGTGCCAGCAGTTCCCTCTCAGCTGAAGCTTTCTTT
CDR3: CASSSLSAEAFF

J: TRBJ1-1
V: TRBV5-1
D: NA
size: many
DNA: TGCGCCAGCAGCTTGACCCCTAGAGGGAACACTGAAGCTTTCTTT
CDR3: CASSLTPRGNTEAFF

J: TRBJ1-5
V: TRBV7-2
D: NA
size: many
DNA: TGTGCCAGCAGCTCACAGGGTCGAGGTCAGCCCCAGCATTTT
CDR3: CASSSQGRGQPQHF

J: TRBJ1-3
V: TRBV18
D: NA
size: NA
DNA: TGTGCCAGCTCACCACCGAATTCCAGGGCAACTGGAAACACCATATATTTT
CDR3: CASSPPNSRATGNTIYF

J: TRBJ2-5
V: TRBV28
D: TRBD2
size: NA
DNA: TGTGCCAGCAGTATCCGCGGGGGAGGGCGAGAGACCCAGTACTTC
CDR3: CASSIRGGGRETQYF

J: TRBJ2-2
V: TRBV19
D: NA
size: few
DNA: TGTGCCAGTACTCAGGAGGTGACCGGGGAGCTGTTTTTT
CDR3: CASTQEVTGELFF

J: TRBJ2-7
V: TRBV28
D: NA
size: many
DNA: TGTGCCAGCATGGACAGTCTCGGCTCCTACGAGCAGTACTTC
CDR3: CASMDSLGSYEQYF

J: TRBJ2-5
V: TRBV6-5
D: TRBD2
size: NA
DNA: TGTGCCAGCAGTTACCCCCTAGCGGGAGGGCCCGTGACCCAGTACTTC
CDR3: CASSYPLAGGPVTQYF

J: TRBJ2-3
V: TRBV12-3/TRBV12-4
D: TRBD1
size: many
DNA: TGTGCCAGCAGTTTATCTCCCTCGACAGGGGCAGGAGATACGCAGTATTTT
CDR3: CASSLSPSTGAGDTQYF